This TCR beta chain was sequenced in a study of cytomegalovirus exposure and HLA in healthy donors. On the study more broadly: Researchers found that approximately 77% of around 400 genotyped donors fell within the Caucasian-associated ancestry cluster. Study-level points and caveats: CMV serostatus alone was available as immune exposure information.

PCR amplification relied on 60 Vbeta primers (plus 13 Jbeta primers). TCRdb keeps only in-frame clones here, not all; method: immunoSEQ multiplex PCR. The sample holds 90,000 to 120,000 clones, 76% seen once. A remark on this clone: Its antigen is not known.

CDR3 length: 14 residues. The germline V gene encodes CDR1 LNHDA and CDR2 SQIVND (reference sequence). V lost 0 bases to trimming and J lost 8 bases, with 10 bases between them. Source material: PBMCs. The rearrangement uses TRBV19 and TRBJ1-4; D is undetermined. This TCR came from a man younger than 35 in good health and CMV-seronegative. The CDR3 region has the DNA TGTGCCAGTAGTATAGAATTGGGAGGGGAAAAACTGTTTTTT. Amino acids: CASSIELGGEKLFF.